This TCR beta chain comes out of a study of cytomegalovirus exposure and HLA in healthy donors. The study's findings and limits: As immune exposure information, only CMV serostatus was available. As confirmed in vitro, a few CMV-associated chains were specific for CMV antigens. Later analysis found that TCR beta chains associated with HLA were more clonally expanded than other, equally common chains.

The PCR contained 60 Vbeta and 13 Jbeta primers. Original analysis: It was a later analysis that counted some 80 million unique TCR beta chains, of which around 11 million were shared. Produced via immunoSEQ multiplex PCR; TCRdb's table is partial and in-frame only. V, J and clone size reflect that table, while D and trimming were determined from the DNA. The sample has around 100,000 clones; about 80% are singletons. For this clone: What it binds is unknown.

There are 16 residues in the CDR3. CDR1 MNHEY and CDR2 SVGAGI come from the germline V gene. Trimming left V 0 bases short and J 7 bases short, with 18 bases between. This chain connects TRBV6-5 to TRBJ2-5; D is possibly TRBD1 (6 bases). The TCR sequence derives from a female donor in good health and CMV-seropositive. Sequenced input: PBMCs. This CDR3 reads CASSYSQTGSVGTQYF. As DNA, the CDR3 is TGTGCCAGCAGTTACTCTCAAACAGGGTCAGTTGGGACCCAGTACTTC.